This T cell receptor (beta chain) was recovered during a study of somatic mutations in cytotoxic T cells in rheumatoid arthritis. Study details: At nearly 100% purity, some V beta antibody-stained T-cell populations were flow-sorted, and these included V beta1+ cells that were sequenced for TCRB. Notes on the study in general: A significant difference in CD8+ T-cell clonality was not found between rheumatoid arthritis patients and age-matched healthy controls. Only rheumatoid arthritis patients, not healthy controls, showed CD8+ clonality increasing with age. The identity of the antigens targeted by the expanded CD8+ clones remained unknown.

Method: immunoSEQ multiplex PCR; TCRdb's copy keeps in-frame clones and lacks some. The top ten clones hold over 12% of a sample with 9,500 to 15,000 clones, roughly 87% of them seen once. The table lists this clone with a count of one. What it binds is not known. This CDR3 has 16 residues. Germline V lookup: CDR1 MNHNS, CDR2 SASEGT. The junction had 12 bases not matched to a gene; V was cut back by 1 base and J by 9 bases. The sample consisted of CD8+ T cells sorted from blood. V usage is TRBV6-1 and J usage is TRBJ1-5, with TRBD1 identical over 7 bases. This receptor was taken from a woman aged 55-69 years in good health. The CDR3 loop reads CASSEDHRGIGRPQHF. The DNA of the CDR3 is TGTGCCAGCAGTGAAGATCACAGGGGAATAGGGCGGCCCCAGCATTTT.